The 2 T cell receptor beta chains below come from one sample, sequenced in a study of T cell changes during pregnancy in multiple sclerosis. Produced via immunoSEQ multiplex PCR; TCRdb's table is partial and in-frame only. The sample holds around 130,000 clones; 80% to 95% are singletons and the top ten take 6.2%. Specimen: peripheral blood, collected before pregnancy. Receptor source: a female donor with multiple sclerosis, enrolled in a pregnancy study.

The chain employs TRBV9 and TRBJ1-1, with no clear D. The CDR3 loop spans 14 amino acids. Trimming took off 0 bases at V and 3 bases at J, with 9 bases between the two ends. The germline gives CDR1 SGDLS, CDR2 YYNGEE. CDR3 sequence reads: CASSVGLEDTEAFF. Here the CDR3 DNA reads TGTGCCAGCAGCGTAGGGCTGGAGGACACTGAAGCTTTCTTT.

This sequence joins TRBV6-1 and TRBJ1-2; tentatively, D is TRBD1 (6 bases). Germline V gene sequence: CDR1 MNHNS, CDR2 SASEGT. This CDR3 spans 15 amino acids. V dropped 3 bases and J dropped 4 bases, with 15 bases sitting between them. CDR3 DNA sequence: TGTGCCAGCAGTGAGGGGGGGGGCGCCGGCTATGGCTACACCTTC. Translated, it gives CASSEGGGAGYGYTF.